The entry that follows covers one TCR beta chain sequence. The sample is drawn from a study of blood T cell repertoires in COVID-19. Trimming took 5 bases from V and 3 from J, leaving 22 bases between them. The CDR3 is 17 amino acids. The V gene's germline CDR1 is MNHEY and CDR2 SVGEGT. Clones were read by immunoSEQ multiplex PCR, and TCRdb kept only the in-frame ones, dropping some. Among approximately 200,000 clones, roughly nine tenths were seen once, and the ten largest hold roughly 2%. Sequencing was performed on peripheral blood. V gene TRBV6-2 or TRBV6-3 combines with J gene TRBJ1-1; TRBD1 is a possible D gene (6 bases). The origin of this receptor is a woman between 45 and 60 years old with acute or convalescent COVID-19. The CDR3 protein is CASSPRAGAPRDTEAFF. The CDR3 DNA reads TGTGCCAGCAGTCCGAGGGCAGGGGCCCCTCGGGACACTGAAGCTTTCTTT.